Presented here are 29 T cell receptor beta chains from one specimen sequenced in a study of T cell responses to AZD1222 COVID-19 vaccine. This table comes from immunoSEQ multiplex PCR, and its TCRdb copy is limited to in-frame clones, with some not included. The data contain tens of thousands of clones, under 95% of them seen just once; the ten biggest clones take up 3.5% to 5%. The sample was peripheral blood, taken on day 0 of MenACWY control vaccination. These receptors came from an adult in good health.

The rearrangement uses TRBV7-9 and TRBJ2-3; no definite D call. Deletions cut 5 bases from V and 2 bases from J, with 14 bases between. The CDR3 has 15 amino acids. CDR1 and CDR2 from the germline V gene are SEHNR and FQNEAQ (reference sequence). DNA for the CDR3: TGTGCCAGCAGCCCCGTGGGCGGACCCACAGATACGCAGTATTTT. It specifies CASSPVGGPTDTQYF.

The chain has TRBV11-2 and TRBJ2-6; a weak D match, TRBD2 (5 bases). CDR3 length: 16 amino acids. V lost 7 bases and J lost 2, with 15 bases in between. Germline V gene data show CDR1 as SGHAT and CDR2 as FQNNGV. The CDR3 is CASNTREPPGANVLTF. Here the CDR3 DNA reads TGTGCCAGCAATACTAGGGAGCCGCCTGGGGCCAACGTCCTGACTTTC.

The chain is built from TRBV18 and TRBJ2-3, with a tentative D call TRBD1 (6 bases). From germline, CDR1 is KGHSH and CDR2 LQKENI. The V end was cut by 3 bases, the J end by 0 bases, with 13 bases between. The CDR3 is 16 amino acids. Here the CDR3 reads CASSPPRGDSTDTQYF. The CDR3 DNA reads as TGTGCCAGCTCACCGCCCAGGGGAGATAGCACAGATACGCAGTATTTT.

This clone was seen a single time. CDR3 amino acids: CATSLYSRNEQFF. CDR3 DNA sequence: TGTGCCACCAGCCTTTATTCCCGCAATGAGCAGTTCTTC. The chain employs TRBV15 and TRBJ2-1; D remains unclear. This CDR3 is built from 13 residues. Germline-derived CDR1 and CDR2 are LNHNV and YYDKDF (reference sequence). The V end was cut by 5 bases, the J end by 6 bases, with 11 bases between.

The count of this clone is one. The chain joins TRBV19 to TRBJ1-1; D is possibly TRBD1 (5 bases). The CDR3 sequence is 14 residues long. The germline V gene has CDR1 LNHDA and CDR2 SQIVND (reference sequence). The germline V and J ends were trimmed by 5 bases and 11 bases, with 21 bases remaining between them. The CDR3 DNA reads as TGTGCCAGTAGTCATCCGCGATCCGGGACGACGGCTTTCTTT. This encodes CASSHPRSGTTAFF. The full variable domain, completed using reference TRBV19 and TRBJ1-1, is DGGITQSPKYLFRKEGQNVTLSCEQNLNHDAMYWYRQDPGQGLRLIYYSQIVNDFQKGDIAEGYSVSREKKESFPLTVTSAQKNPTAFYLCASSHPRSGTTAFFGQGTRLTVV.

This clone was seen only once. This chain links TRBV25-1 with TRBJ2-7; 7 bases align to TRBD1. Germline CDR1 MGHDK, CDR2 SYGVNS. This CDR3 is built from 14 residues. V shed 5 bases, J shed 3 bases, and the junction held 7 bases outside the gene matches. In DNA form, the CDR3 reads TGTGCCAGCAGTCCGAGGGGACAGTACTACGAGCAGTACTTC. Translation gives CASSPRGQYYEQYF.

The CDR3 DNA reads TGTGCCAGCAGTTACTCGGGGGGCGCGGGTCAGCCCCAGCATTTT. It codes for CASSYSGGAGQPQHF. V usage is TRBV6-2 or TRBV6-3 and J usage is TRBJ1-5, with a possible D match to TRBD1 (6 bases). Per germline, CDR1 MNHEY and CDR2 SVGEGT. V was shortened by 0 bases and J by 6 bases, with 12 bases between the two germline ends. The CDR3 spans 15 residues.

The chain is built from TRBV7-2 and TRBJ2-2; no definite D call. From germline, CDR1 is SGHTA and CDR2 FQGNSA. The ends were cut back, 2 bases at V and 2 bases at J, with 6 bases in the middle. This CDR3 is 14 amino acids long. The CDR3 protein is CASSLWGNTGELFF. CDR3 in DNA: TGTGCCAGCAGCTTATGGGGAAACACCGGGGAGCTGTTTTTT.

CDR3 sequence reads: CASTPAAGETQYF. The DNA of the CDR3 is TGTGCCAGTACCCCCGCAGCAGGGGAGACCCAGTACTTC. V and J are TRBV19 and TRBJ2-5; perhaps TRBD1 as D (5 bases). With 7 bases removed from V and 5 bases from J, the gap between germline ends came to 14 bases. The CDR3 runs to 13 residues. Germline CDR1 and CDR2: LNHDA and SQIVND (reference sequence).

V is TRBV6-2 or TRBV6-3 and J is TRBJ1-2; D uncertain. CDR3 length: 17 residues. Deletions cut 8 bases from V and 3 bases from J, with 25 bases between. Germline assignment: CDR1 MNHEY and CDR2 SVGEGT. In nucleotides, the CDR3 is TGTGCCAGCGGTTTTTGTGGTTTTAGGTGCCTAGACTATGGCTACACCTTC. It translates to CASGFCGFRCLDYGYTF.

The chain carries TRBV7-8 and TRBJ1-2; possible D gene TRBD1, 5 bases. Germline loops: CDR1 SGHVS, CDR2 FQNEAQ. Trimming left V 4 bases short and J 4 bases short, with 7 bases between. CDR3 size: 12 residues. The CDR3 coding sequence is TGTGCCAGCAGCTCAGGGCTCTATGGCTACACCTTC. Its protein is CASSSGLYGYTF.

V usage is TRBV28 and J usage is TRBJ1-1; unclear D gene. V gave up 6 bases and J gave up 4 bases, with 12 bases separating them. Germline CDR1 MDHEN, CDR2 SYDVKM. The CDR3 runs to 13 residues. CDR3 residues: CASRQETRTEAFF. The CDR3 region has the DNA TGTGCCAGCAGGCAGGAGACCCGCACTGAAGCTTTCTTT.

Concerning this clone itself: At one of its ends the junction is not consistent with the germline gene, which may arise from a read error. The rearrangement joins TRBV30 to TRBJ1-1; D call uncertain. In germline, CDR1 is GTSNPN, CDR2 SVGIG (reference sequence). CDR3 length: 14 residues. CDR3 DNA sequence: TGTGCCTGGAGTGTAGGAAGTGGAAACAATGAAGCTTTCTTT. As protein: CAWSVGSGNNEAFF.

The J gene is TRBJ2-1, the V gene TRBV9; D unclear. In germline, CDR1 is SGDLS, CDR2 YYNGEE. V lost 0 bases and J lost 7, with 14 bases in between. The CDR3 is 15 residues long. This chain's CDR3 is CASSVDGVSGNEQFF. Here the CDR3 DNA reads TGTGCCAGCAGCGTAGACGGCGTATCTGGGAATGAGCAGTTCTTC.

CDR3 in amino acids: CASSLSKRGVTEAFF. The CDR3 DNA reads TGTGCCAGCAGTTTATCGAAGCGGGGGGTCACTGAAGCTTTCTTT. This chain connects TRBV27 to TRBJ1-1; possible D gene TRBD1, 5 bases. V was clipped by 0 bases and J by 4 bases, with 12 bases between them. The CDR3 is 15 residues long. Germline-derived CDR1 and CDR2 are MNHEY and SMNVEV (reference sequence).

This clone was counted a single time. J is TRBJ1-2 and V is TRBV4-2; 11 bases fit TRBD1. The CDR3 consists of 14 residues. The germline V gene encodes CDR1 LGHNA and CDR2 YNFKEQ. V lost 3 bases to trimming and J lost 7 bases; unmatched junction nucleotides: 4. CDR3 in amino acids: CASSQGTGGFGYTF. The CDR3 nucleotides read TGTGCCAGCAGCCAGGGGACAGGGGGGTTTGGCTACACCTTC.

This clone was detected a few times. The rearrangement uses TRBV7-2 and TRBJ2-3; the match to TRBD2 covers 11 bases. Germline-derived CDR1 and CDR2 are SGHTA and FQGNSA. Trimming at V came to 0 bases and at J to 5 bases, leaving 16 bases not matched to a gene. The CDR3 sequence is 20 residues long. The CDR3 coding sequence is TGTGCCAGCAGCTTAGCCACCCTTATGACTAGCGGGATTTTTGAAGATACGCAGTATTTT. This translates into CASSLATLMTSGIFEDTQYF. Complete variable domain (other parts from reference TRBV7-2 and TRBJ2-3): GAGVSQSPSNKVTEKGKDVELRCDPISGHTALYWYRQSLGQGLEFLIYFQGNSAPDKSGLPSDRFSAERTGGSVSTLTIQRTQQEDSAVYLCASSLATLMTSGIFEDTQYFGPGTRLTVL.

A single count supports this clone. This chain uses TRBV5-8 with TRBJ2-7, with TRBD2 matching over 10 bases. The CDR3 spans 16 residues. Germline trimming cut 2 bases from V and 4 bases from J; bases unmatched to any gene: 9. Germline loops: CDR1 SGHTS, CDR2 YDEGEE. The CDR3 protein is CASSFLLAGAKYEQYF. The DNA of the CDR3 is TGTGCCAGCAGCTTCTTGCTAGCGGGAGCAAAATACGAGCAGTACTTC.

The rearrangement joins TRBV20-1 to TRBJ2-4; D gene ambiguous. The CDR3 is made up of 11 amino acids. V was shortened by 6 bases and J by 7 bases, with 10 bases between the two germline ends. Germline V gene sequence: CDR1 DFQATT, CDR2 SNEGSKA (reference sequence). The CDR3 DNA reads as TGCAGTGCCCCAGTGGGTAACATTCAGTACTTC. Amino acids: CSAPVGNIQYF.

CDR3 bases: TGTGCCTGGAGTGTTCGCAGGGCCGGTGGCTACACCTTC. Translated, it gives CAWSVRRAGGYTF. The rearrangement links TRBV30 to TRBJ1-2, with a weak D call TRBD1 (5 bases). Germline V gene data show CDR1 as GTSNPN and CDR2 as SVGIG (reference sequence). The CDR3 contains 13 residues. V was trimmed by 0 bases and J by 7 bases, leaving 12 bases between them.

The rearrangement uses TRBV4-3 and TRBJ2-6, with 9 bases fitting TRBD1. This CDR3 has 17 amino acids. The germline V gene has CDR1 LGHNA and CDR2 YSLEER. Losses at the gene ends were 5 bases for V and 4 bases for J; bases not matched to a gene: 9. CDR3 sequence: CASSRDRVPSGANVLTF. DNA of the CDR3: TGCGCCAGCAGCAGGGACAGGGTCCCGTCGGGGGCCAACGTCCTGACTTTC.

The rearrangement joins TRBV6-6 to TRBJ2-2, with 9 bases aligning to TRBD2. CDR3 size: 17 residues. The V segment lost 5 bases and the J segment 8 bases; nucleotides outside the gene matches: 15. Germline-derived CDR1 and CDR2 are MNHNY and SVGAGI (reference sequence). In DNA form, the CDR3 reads TGTGCCAGCAGTCCCGGGACTAGCTCGACGCTAGGAGGGGAGCTGTTTTTT. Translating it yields CASSPGTSSTLGGELFF.

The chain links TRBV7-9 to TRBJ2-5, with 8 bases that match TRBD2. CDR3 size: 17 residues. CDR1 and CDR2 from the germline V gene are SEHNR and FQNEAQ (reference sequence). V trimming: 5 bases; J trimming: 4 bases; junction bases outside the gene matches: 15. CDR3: CASSPRSSGRAGETQYF. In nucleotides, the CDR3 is TGTGCCAGCAGCCCCCGATCCTCCGGGAGGGCCGGAGAGACCCAGTACTTC.

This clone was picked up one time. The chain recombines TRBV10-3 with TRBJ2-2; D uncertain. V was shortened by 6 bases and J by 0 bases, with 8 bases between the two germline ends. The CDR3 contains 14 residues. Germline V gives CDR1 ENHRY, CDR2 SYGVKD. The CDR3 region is CAIRPDPNTGELFF. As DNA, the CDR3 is TGTGCCATCAGGCCCGACCCGAACACCGGGGAGCTGTTTTTT.

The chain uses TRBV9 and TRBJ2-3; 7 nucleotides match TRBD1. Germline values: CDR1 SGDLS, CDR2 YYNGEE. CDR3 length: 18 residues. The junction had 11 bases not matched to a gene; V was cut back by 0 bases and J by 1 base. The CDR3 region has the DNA TGTGCCAGCAGCGTAGGTGTCGGTCGAACAGGGGGCACAGATACGCAGTATTTT. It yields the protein CASSVGVGRTGGTDTQYF.

CDR3 loop: CASSLDFNYRDRPTYEQYF. For the CDR3, the DNA is TGTGCCAGCAGCTTAGATTTTAACTACCGGGACAGACCCACCTACGAGCAGTACTTC. The chain is built from TRBV7-2 and TRBJ2-7, with TRBD1 matching over 7 bases. The CDR3 consists of 19 residues. With V trimmed by 1 base and J by 2 bases, 17 bases remained unmatched. Germline CDR1 SGHTA, CDR2 FQGNSA.

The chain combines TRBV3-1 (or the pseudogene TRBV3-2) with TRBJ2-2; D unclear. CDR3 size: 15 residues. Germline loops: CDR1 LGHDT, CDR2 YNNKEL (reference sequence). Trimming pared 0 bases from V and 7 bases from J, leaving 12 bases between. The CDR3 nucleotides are TGTGCCAGCAGCCAAGAGGATAGGAGTATCGGGGAGCTGTTTTTT. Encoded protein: CASSQEDRSIGELFF.

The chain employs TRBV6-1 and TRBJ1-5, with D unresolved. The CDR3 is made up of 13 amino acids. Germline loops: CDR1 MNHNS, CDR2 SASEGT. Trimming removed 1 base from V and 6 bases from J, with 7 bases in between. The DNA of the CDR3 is TGTGCCAGCAGTGAAGGTCCGAGTCAGCCCCAGCATTTT. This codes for CASSEGPSQPQHF.

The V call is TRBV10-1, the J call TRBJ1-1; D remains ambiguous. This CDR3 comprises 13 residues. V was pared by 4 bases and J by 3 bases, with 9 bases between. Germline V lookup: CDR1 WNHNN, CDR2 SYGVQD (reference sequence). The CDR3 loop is CASSVRPDTEAFF. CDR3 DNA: TGCGCCAGCAGTGTTCGCCCCGACACTGAAGCTTTCTTT.